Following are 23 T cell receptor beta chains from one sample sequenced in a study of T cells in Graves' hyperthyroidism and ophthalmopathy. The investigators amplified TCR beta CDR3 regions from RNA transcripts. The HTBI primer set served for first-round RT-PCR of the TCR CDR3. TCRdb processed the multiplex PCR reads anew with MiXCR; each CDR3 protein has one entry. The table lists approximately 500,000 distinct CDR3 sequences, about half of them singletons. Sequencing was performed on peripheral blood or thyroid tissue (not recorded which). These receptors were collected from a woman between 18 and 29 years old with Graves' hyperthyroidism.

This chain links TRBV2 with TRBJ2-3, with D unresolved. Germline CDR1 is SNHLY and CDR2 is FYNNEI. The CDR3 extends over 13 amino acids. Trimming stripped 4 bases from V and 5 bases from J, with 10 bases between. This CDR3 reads CASSVLTLDTQYF. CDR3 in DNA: TGTGCCAGCAGTGTTTTAACTCTAGATACGCAGTATTTT.

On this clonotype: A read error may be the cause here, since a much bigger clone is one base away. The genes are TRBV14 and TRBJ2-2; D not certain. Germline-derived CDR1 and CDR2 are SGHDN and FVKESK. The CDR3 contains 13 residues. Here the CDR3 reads CAGSLQNTGELFF. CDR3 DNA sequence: TGTGCCGGCAGCCTACAGAACACCGGGGAGCTGTTTTTT.

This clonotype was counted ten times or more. The CDR3: CASSGGTPGNTIYF. For the CDR3, the DNA is TGTGCCAGCAGCGGCGGGACACCTGGAAACACCATATATTTT. The V call is TRBV5-8, the J call TRBJ1-3; perhaps TRBD1 as D (6 bases). CDR1 is SGHTS, CDR2 YDEGEE, per germline. Trimming stripped 4 bases from V and 2 bases from J, with 10 bases between. The CDR3 consists of 14 residues.

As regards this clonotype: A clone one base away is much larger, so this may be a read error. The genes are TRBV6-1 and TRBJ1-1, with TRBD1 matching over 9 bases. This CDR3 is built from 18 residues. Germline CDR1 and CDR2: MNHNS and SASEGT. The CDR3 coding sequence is TGTGCCGGCAGTCCGCCGACAGGGGGATTTAGCATGAACACTGAAGCTTTCTTT. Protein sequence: CAGSPPTGGFSMNTEAFF.

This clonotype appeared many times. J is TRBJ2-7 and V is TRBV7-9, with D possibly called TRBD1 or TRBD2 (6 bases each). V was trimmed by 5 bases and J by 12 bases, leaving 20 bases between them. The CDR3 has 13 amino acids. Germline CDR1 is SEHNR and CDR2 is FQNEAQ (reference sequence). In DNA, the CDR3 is TGTGCCAGCAGCCCGCCCCACAGGGAGGTGGTGTACTTC. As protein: CASSPPHREVVYF.

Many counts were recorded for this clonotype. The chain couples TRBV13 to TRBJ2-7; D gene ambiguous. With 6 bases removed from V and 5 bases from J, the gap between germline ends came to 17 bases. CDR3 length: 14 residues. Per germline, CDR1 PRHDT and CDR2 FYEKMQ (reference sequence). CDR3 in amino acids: CASRIKGSRNEQYF. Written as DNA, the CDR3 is TGTGCCAGCAGGATAAAAGGTTCGAGGAACGAGCAGTACTTC.

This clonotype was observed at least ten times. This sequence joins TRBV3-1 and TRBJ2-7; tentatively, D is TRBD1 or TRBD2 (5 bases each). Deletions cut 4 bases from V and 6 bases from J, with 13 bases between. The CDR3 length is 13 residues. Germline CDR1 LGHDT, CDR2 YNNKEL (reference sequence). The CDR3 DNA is TGTGCCAGCAGCCTAGCCCGTGGGGGCGAGCAGTACTTC. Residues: CASSLARGGEQYF.

The chain's CDR3 is CASTPQGKPQHF. The CDR3 region has the DNA TGTGCCAGCACTCCTCAGGGGAAGCCCCAGCATTTT. V and J are TRBV7-2 and TRBJ1-5; tentative D call: TRBD1 (6 bases). Trimming left V 7 bases short and J 8 bases short, with 12 bases between. The CDR3 loop spans 12 amino acids. Looked up from germline, CDR1 is SGHTA and CDR2 is FQGNSA.

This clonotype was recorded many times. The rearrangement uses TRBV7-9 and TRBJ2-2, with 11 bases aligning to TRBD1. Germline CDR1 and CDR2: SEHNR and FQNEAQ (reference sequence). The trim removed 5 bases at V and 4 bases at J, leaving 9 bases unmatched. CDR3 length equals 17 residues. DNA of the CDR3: TGTGCCAGCAGCGTATGGGACAGGGGGGTACTCACCGGGGAGCTGTTTTTT. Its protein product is CASSVWDRGVLTGELFF.

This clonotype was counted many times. The CDR3, as DNA: TGCAGTGCTAGACGGTCGGGAGGACATTACGAGCAGTACTTC. Translated, it gives CSARRSGGHYEQYF. The chain has TRBV20-1 and TRBJ2-7; 7 bases align to TRBD2. The CDR3 totals 14 residues. Looked up from germline, CDR1 is DFQATT and CDR2 is SNEGSKA (reference sequence). V was pared by 2 bases and J by 4 bases, with 8 bases of the junction left unmatched.

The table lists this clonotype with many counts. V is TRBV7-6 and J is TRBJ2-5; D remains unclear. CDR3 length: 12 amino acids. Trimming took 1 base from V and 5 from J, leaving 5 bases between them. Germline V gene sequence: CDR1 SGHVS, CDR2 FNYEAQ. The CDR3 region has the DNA TGTGCCAGCAGCTTAGATGGTGAGACCCAGTACTTC. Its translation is CASSLDGETQYF.

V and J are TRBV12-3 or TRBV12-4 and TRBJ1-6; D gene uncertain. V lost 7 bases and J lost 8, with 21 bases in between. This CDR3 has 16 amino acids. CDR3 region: CASKRLAALMDSPLHF. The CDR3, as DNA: TGTGCCAGCAAGAGACTAGCGGCTTTGATGGATTCACCCCTCCACTTT.

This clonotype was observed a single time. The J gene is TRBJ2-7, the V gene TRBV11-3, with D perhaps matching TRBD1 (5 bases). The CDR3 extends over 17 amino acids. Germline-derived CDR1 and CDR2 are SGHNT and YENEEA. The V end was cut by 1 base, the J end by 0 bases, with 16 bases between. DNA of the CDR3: TGTGCCAGCAGCTTAGGCCAGACAGCTAAGAGCTCCTACGAGCAGTACTTC. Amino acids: CASSLGQTAKSSYEQYF.

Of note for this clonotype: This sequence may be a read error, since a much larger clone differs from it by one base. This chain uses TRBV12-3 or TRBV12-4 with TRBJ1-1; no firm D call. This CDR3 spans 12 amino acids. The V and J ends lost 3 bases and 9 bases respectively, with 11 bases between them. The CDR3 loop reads CASSLEGFQAFF. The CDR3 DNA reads TGTGCCAGCAGTTTGGAGGGTTTTCAAGCTTTCTTT.

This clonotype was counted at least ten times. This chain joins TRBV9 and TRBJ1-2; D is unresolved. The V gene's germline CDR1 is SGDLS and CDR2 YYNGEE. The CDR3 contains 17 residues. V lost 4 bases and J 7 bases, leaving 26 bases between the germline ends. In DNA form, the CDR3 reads TGTGCCAGCAGCACATCCGGGCCCACGTCGAGGGCGGGTGGCTACACCTTC. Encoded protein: CASSTSGPTSRAGGYTF.

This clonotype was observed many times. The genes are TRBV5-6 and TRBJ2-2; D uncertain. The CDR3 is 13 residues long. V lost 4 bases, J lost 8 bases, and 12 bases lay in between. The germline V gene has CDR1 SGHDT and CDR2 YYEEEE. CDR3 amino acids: CASSPMDPGELFF. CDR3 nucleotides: TGTGCCAGCAGCCCGATGGACCCGGGGGAGCTGTTTTTT.

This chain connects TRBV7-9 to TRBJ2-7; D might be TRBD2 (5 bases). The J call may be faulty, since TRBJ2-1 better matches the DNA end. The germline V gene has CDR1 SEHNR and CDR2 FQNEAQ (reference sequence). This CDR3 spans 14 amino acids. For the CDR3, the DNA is TGTGCCAGCAGCTTATCGGAGGATAACAATGAGCAGTTCTTC. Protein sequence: CASSLSEDNNEQFF.

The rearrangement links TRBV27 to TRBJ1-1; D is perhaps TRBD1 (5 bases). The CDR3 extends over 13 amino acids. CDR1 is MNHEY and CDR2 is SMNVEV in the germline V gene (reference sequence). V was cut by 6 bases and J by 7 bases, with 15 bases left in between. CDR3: CASRGGDFIEAFF. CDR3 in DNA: TGTGCCAGCAGGGGGGGGGACTTCATTGAAGCTTTCTTT.

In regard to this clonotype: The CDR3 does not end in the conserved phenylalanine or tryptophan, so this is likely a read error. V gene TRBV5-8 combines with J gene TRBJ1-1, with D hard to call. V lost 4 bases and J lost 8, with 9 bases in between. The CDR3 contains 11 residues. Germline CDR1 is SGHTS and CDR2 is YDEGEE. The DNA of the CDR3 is TGTGCCAGCAGCCAGCTCGACGAAGCTTTCCTT. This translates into CASSQLDEAFL.

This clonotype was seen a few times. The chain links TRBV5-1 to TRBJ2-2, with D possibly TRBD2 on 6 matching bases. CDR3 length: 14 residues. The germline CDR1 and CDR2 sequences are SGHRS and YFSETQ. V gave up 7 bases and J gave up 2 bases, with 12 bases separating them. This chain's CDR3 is CASVNGGNTGELFF. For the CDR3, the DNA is TGCGCCAGCGTGAACGGGGGAAACACCGGGGAGCTGTTTTTT.

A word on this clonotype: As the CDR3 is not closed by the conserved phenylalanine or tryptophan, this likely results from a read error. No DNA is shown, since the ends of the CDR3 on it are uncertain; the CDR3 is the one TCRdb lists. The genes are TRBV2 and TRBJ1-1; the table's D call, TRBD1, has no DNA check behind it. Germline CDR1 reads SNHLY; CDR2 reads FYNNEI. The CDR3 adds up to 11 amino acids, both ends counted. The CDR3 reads CASRLGTVRFY.

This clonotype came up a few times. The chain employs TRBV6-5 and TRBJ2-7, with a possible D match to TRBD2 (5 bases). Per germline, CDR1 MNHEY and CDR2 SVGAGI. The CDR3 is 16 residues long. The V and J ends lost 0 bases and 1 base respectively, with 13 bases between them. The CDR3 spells CASSYSPAGRSYEQYF. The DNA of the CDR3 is TGTGCCAGCAGTTACTCGCCGGCGGGCCGATCCTACGAGCAGTACTTC.

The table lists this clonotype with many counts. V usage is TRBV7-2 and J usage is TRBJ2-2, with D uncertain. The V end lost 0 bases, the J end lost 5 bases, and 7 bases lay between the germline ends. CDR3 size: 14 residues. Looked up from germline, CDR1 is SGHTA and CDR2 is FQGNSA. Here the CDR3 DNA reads TGTGCCAGCAGCTTAGCGGCACGTACCGGGGAGCTGTTTTTT. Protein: CASSLAARTGELFF.